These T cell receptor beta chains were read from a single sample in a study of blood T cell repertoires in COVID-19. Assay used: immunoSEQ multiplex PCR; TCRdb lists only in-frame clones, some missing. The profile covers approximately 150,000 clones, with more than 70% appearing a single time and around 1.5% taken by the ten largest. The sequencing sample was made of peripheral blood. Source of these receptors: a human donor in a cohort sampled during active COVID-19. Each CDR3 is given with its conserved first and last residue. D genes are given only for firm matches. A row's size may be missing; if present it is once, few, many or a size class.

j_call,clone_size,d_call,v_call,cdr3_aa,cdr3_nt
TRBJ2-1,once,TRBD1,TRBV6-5,CASSRQGVSYNEQFF,TGTGCCAGCAGTCGACAGGGGGTGTCCTACAATGAGCAGTTCTTC
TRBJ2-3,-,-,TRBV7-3,CASSFRAGYTDTQYF,TGTGCCAGCAGCTTCCGTGCGGGGTACACAGATACGCAGTATTTT
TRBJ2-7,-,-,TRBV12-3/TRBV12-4,CASSLSLAYEQYF,TGTGCCAGCAGTTTGAGTCTAGCCTACGAGCAGTACTTC
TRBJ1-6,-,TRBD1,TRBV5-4,CASSLRPPRDRVNSPLHF,TGTGCCAGCAGCTTGAGGCCCCCCCGGGACAGGGTCAATTCACCCCTCCACTTT
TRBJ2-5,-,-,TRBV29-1,CSVEVNTGYPWGTQYF,TGCAGCGTTGAAGTCAATACGGGATACCCTTGGGGGACCCAGTACTTC
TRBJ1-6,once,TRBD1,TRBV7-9,CASRKRQGLSSYNSPLHF,TGTGCCAGCAGAAAAAGACAGGGTCTGAGCTCCTATAATTCACCCCTCCACTTT
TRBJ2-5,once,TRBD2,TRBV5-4,CASSLPLTGGKETQYF,TGTGCCAGCAGCTTGCCCTTAACGGGGGGGAAAGAGACCCAGTACTTC
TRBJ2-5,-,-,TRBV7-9,CASSLGQGPPKYF,TGTGCCAGCAGCTTAGGGCAGGGGCCCCCTAAGTACTTC
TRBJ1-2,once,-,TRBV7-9,CASSSPGGRAYGYTF,TGTGCCAGCAGCTCTCCTGGTGGCAGGGCCTATGGCTACACCTTC
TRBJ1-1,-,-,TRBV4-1,CASSQQGRTEAFF,TGCGCCAGCAGCCAACAGGGTCGGACTGAAGCTTTCTTT
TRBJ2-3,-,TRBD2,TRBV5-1,CASRPTSGGRADTQYF,TGCGCCAGCAGGCCGACTAGCGGGGGCCGGGCAGATACGCAGTATTTT
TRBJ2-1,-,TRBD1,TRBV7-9,CASSLRLGQGKNNEQFF,TGTGCCAGCAGCTTGAGGCTGGGACAGGGTAAAAACAATGAGCAGTTCTTC
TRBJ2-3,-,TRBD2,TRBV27,CASGSLAGSTDTQYF,TGTGCCAGCGGGTCCTTAGCGGGGAGCACAGATACGCAGTATTTT
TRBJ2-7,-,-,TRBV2,CASTGRGNEQYF,TGTGCCAGCACAGGCAGGGGCAACGAGCAGTACTTC
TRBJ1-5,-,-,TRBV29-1,CSVEGTRQVADLPQHF,TGCAGCGTTGAAGGAACCCGACAGGTAGCCGATTTGCCCCAGCATTTT
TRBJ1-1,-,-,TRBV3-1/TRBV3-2,CASSQVGGFHTEAFF,TGTGCCAGCAGCCAAGTGGGGGGTTTTCACACTGAAGCTTTCTTT
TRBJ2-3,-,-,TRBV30,CAWSILRADTQYF,TGTGCCTGGAGTATTCTCAGGGCAGATACGCAGTATTTT